The 21 T cell receptor beta chains below all came from one sample that was sequenced in a study of response to subunit inactivated influenza vaccine. TCRdb re-analysed the RT-PCR reads in MiXCR, keeping a single row per CDR3 protein. The sample has about 700,000 distinct CDR3 sequences; 15% to 18% are singletons. The specimen comprised PBMCs from blood, sampled roughly 13 days after vaccination. Every receptor here comes from a man in his fifties who received an inactivated influenza vaccine.

This clonotype was counted a few times. J is TRBJ2-2 and V is TRBV5-1; 12 bases are a match to TRBD1. The ends lost 4 bases at V and 5 bases at J; junction bases unmatched: 3. Germline CDR1 is SGHRS and CDR2 is YFSETQ. The CDR3 runs to 15 residues. CDR3 sequence reads: CASSGTGGRTGELFF. CDR3 coding DNA: TGCGCCAGCAGCGGGACAGGGGGCCGGACCGGGGAGCTGTTTTTT.

This clonotype has only a few counts. This rearrangement joins TRBV11-2 to TRBJ1-6, with a tentative D call TRBD1 (6 bases). The ends were cut back, 2 bases at V and 8 bases at J, with 13 bases in the middle. Germline-derived CDR1 and CDR2 are SGHAT and FQNNGV. CDR3 length: 15 amino acids. The CDR3 nucleotides read TGTGCCAGCAGCTTATACAGGGATCGGGATTCACCCCTCCACTTT. It codes for CASSLYRDRDSPLHF.

This clonotype was seen a few times. The rearrangement links TRBV12-3 or TRBV12-4 to TRBJ2-5, with D unclear. The CDR3 sequence is 14 residues long. The V end lost 3 bases, the J end lost 2 bases, and 10 bases lay between the germline ends. The CDR3: CASSFPGRQETQYF. As DNA, the CDR3 is TGTGCCAGCAGTTTTCCGGGTCGACAAGAGACCCAGTACTTC.

The chain joins TRBV9 to TRBJ1-1; D unclear. This CDR3 has 13 amino acids. Germline V CDR1 and CDR2: SGDLS, YYNGEE. V was trimmed by 3 bases and J by 1 base, leaving 7 bases between them. Here the CDR3 reads CASSDRSNTEAFF. CDR3 in DNA: TGTGCCAGCAGCGACAGATCGAACACTGAAGCTTTCTTT.

This clonotype was observed a few times. V and J are TRBV5-1 and TRBJ2-1; D ambiguous. Looked up from germline, CDR1 is SGHRS and CDR2 is YFSETQ. The CDR3 has 16 amino acids. The V end was cut by 4 bases, the J end by 0 bases, with 14 bases between. In nucleotides, the CDR3 is TGCGCCAGCAGCACCCGCCCCCCAAACTCCTACAATGAGCAGTTCTTC. Protein: CASSTRPPNSYNEQFF.

CDR3 residues: CASSLFGPGQGLTDTQYF. CDR3 sequence (DNA): TGCGCCAGCAGCTTGTTTGGTCCGGGACAGGGGCTGACAGATACGCAGTATTTT. V usage is TRBV5-1 and J usage is TRBJ2-3, with TRBD1 matching over 10 bases. The V gene end was trimmed by 1 base and the J gene end by 3 bases; junction bases not matched to a gene: 11. The CDR3 totals 18 residues. Germline V gene data show CDR1 as SGHRS and CDR2 as YFSETQ.

The chain is built from TRBV4-3 and TRBJ2-3; tentatively, D is TRBD1 or TRBD2 (5 bases each). CDR1 is LGHNA and CDR2 is YSLEER in the germline V gene. The V end was cut by 0 bases, the J end by 10 bases, with 14 bases between. This CDR3 contains 14 residues. The CDR3 loop is CASSQDWERGAQYF. The CDR3 nucleotides are TGCGCCAGCAGCCAAGATTGGGAAAGGGGAGCGCAGTATTTT.

This chain links TRBV6-5 with TRBJ2-2; D is unresolved. Germline-derived CDR1 and CDR2 are MNHEY and SVGAGI. The V gene lost 1 base and the J gene lost 2 bases, with 5 bases spanning the gap. This CDR3 is built from 14 residues. CDR3 region: CASSYYDNTGELFF. DNA of the CDR3: TGTGCCAGCAGTTACTATGATAACACCGGGGAGCTGTTTTTT.

This clonotype was counted a single time. This rearrangement joins TRBV7-9 to TRBJ1-2, with 7 bases aligning to TRBD1. The CDR3 runs 17 residues. Germline V gene data show CDR1 as SEHNR and CDR2 as FQNEAQ (reference sequence). V gave up 6 bases and J gave up 4 bases; unmatched junction bases: 17. The CDR3 DNA is TGTGCCAGCAGTTCAGCCCAATCGATGACAGGGCTCTATGGCTACACCTTC. Translated: CASSSAQSMTGLYGYTF.

This clonotype was seen only a few times. J is TRBJ2-3 and V is TRBV7-9; maybe TRBD2 (6 bases). Germline V CDR1 and CDR2: SEHNR, FQNEAQ (reference sequence). This CDR3 has 16 amino acids. The ends were cut back, 4 bases at V and 2 bases at J, with 16 bases in the middle. This chain's CDR3 is CASSSMWGLATDTQYF. CDR3 in DNA: TGTGCCAGCAGCTCTATGTGGGGACTGGCCACAGATACGCAGTATTTT. The full variable domain, with the rest looked up from reference TRBV7-9 and TRBJ2-3, is DTGVSQNPRHKITKRGQNVTFRCDPISEHNRLYWYRQTLGQGPEFLTYFQNEAQLEKSRLLSDRFSAERPKGSFSTLEIQRTEQGDSAMYLCASSSMWGLATDTQYFGPGTRLTVL.

The chain couples TRBV11-2 to TRBJ2-3; 11 bases are a match to TRBD2. The CDR3 covers 18 residues. Germline CDR1 reads SGHAT; CDR2 reads FQNNGV. V shed 1 base and J 0 bases; nucleotides not matched to a gene: 6. The CDR3: CASSLGLAGPFSTDTQYF. DNA for the CDR3: TGTGCCAGCAGCTTAGGACTAGCGGGGCCCTTTAGCACAGATACGCAGTATTTT. Supplemented by reference TRBV11-2 and TRBJ2-3, the full variable domain reads EAGVAQSPRYKIIEKRQSVAFWCNPISGHATLYWYQQILGQGPKLLIQFQNNGVVDDSQLPKDRFSAERLKGVDSTLKIQPAKLEDSAVYLCASSLGLAGPFSTDTQYFGPGTRLTVL.

The V gene is TRBV12-3 or TRBV12-4, the J gene TRBJ2-1; D is ambiguous. The V gene lost 5 bases and the J gene lost 9 bases, with 17 bases spanning the gap. This CDR3 is built from 14 residues. The CDR3 DNA is TGTGCCAGCAGTCCTTTTCGATCACCGGCTGAGCAGTTCTTC. This translates into CASSPFRSPAEQFF.

This clonotype showed up just a few times. V and J are TRBV6-2 or TRBV6-3 and TRBJ2-7; either TRBD1 or TRBD2 may supply D (5 bases each). From germline, CDR1 is MNHEY and CDR2 SVGEGT. V gave up 5 bases and J gave up 6 bases, with 14 bases separating them. This CDR3 is 13 amino acids long. Written as DNA, the CDR3 is TGTGCCAGCAGTCGACGAGGGCAGGGCGAGCAGTACTTC. This translates into CASSRRGQGEQYF.

This clonotype came up many times. The chain couples TRBV29-1 to TRBJ2-3; 7 nucleotides agree with TRBD2. This CDR3 has 16 amino acids. With 5 bases clipped from V and 3 bases from J, the junction kept 14 bases outside the gene matches. CDR1 SQVTM and CDR2 ANQGSEA come from the germline V gene. The CDR3 bases are TGCAGCGTTTTAGCCCCCCGGACGCGGGGGACAGATACGCAGTATTTT. Protein sequence: CSVLAPRTRGTDTQYF.

The CDR3 protein is CASSQVGYGTSSSYQETQYF. CDR3 coding DNA: TGTGCCAGCAGCCAAGTCGGATACGGGACTAGCTCTTCGTACCAAGAGACCCAGTACTTC. The rearrangement joins TRBV4-2 to TRBJ2-5; 9 nucleotides match TRBD2. The CDR3 sequence is 20 residues long. V shed 1 base, J shed 0 bases, and the junction held 15 bases outside the gene matches. The germline gives CDR1 LGHNA, CDR2 YNFKEQ.

The chain links TRBV21-1 to TRBJ1-2. TRBV21-1 has pseudogene status. The CDR3 loop spans 14 amino acids. The chain's CDR3 is CASSKAAGSDGYTF. CDR3 nucleotides: TGTGCCAGCAGCAAAGCTGCAGGATCGGACGGCTACACCTTC.

The count of this clonotype is one. The rearrangement uses TRBV7-6 and TRBJ2-3; the D is unclear. The CDR3 is 14 amino acids. V gave up 1 base and J gave up 5 bases, with 10 bases separating them. CDR1 SGHVS and CDR2 FNYEAQ come from the germline V gene. This CDR3 reads CASSLVGIVDTQYF. The CDR3 DNA follows: TGTGCCAGCAGCTTAGTAGGGATAGTAGATACGCAGTATTTT.

The chain is built from TRBV5-1 and TRBJ2-3; possible D gene TRBD1, 5 bases. The germline V gene encodes CDR1 SGHRS and CDR2 YFSETQ. Trimming removed 0 bases at V and 4 bases at J, with 9 bases between. CDR3 size: 14 residues. CDR3 in DNA: TGCGCCAGCAGCTTGGCCAGGGCCCCAGATACGCAGTATTTT. Translated, it gives CASSLARAPDTQYF.

The chain is built from TRBV20-1 and TRBJ2-1; TRBD1 is a possible D gene (7 bases). Germline V gene data show CDR1 as DFQATT and CDR2 as SNEGSKA (reference sequence). The CDR3 has 16 amino acids. Trimming shortened V by 3 bases and J by 8 bases, and 23 bases separated the two germline ends. CDR3 bases: TGCAGTGCTAGTGCACGGGGGCCACAGGGGAAGGATGAGCAGTTCTTC. Protein product: CSASARGPQGKDEQFF.

The chain couples TRBV5-4 to TRBJ2-6; a weak D match, TRBD1 (6 bases). V lost 1 base, J lost 0 bases, and 20 bases lay in between. This CDR3 has 20 amino acids. Germline loops: CDR1 SGHNT, CDR2 YYREEE (reference sequence). For the CDR3, the DNA is TGTGCCAGCAGCTTGTATTGGTATCCCGGACAGTTCTCTGGGGCCAACGTCCTGACTTTC. The encoded protein is CASSLYWYPGQFSGANVLTF.

This chain uses TRBV12-3 or TRBV12-4 with TRBJ2-5, with 8 bases identical to TRBD1. This CDR3 is built from 16 residues. The trim removed 2 bases at V and 2 bases at J, leaving 7 bases unmatched. The CDR3 loop reads CASSLSWDRSQETQYF. The CDR3 DNA sequence: TGTGCCAGCAGTTTATCGTGGGACAGGTCGCAAGAGACCCAGTACTTC.